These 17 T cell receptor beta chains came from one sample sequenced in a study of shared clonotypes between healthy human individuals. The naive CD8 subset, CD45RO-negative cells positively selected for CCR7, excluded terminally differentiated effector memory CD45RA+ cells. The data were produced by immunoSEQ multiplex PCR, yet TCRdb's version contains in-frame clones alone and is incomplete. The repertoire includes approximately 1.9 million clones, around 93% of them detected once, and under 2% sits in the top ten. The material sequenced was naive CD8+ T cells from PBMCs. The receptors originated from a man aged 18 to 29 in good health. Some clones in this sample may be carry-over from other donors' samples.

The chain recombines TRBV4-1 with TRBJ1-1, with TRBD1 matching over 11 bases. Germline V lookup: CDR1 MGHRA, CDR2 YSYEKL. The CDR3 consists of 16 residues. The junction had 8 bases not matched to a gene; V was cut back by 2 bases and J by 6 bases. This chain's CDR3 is CASSQLGSGQGAEAFF. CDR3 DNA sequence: TGCGCCAGCAGCCAACTCGGGTCGGGACAGGGGGCTGAAGCTTTCTTT.

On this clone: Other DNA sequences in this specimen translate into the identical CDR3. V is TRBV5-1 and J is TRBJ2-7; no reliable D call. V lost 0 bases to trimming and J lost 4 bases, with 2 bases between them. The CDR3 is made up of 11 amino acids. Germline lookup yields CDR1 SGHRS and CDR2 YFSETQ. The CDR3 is CASSLAYEQYF. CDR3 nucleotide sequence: TGCGCCAGCAGCTTGGCTTACGAGCAGTACTTC. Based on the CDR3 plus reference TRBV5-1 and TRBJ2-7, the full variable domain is KAGVTQTPRYLIKTRGQQVTLSCSPISGHRSVSWYQQTPGQGLQFLFEYFSETQRNKGNFPGRFSGRQFSNSRSEMNVSTLELGDSALYLCASSLAYEQYFGPGTRLTVT.

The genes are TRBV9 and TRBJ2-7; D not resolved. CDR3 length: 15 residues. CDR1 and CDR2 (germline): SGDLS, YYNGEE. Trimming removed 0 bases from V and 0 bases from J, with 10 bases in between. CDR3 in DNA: TGTGCCAGCAGCGTAGGGGTCGAGAACTCCTACGAGCAGTACTTC. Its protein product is CASSVGVENSYEQYF.

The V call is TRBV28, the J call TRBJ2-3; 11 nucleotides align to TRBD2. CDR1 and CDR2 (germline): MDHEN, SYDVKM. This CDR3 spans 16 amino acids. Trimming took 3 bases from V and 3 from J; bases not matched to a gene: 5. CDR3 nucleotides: TGTGCCAGCAGTTTTAGCGGGAGGGACTTTACAGATACGCAGTATTTT. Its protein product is CASSFSGRDFTDTQYF.

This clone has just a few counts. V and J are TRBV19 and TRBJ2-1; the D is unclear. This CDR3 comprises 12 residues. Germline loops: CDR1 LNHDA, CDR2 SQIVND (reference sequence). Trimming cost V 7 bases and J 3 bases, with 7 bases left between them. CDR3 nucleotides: TGTGCCAGTATGTACGGCTACAATGAGCAGTTCTTC. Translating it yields CASMYGYNEQFF.

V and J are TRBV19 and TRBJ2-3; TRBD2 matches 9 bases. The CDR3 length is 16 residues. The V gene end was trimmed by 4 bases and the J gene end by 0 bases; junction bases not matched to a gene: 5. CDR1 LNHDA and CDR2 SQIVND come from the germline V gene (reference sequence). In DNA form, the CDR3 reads TGTGCCAGTAGTAGCCCCACTAGCGGGAGCACAGATACGCAGTATTTT. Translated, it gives CASSSPTSGSTDTQYF.

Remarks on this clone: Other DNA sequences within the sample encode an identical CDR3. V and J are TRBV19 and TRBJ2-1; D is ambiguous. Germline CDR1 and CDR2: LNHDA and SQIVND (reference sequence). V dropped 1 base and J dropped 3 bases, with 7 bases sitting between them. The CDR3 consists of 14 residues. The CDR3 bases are TGTGCCAGTAGTATAGGGCTGGACTACAATGAGCAGTTCTTC. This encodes CASSIGLDYNEQFF. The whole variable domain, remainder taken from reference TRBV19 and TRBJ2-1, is DGGITQSPKYLFRKEGQNVTLSCEQNLNHDAMYWYRQDPGQGLRLIYYSQIVNDFQKGDIAEGYSVSREKKESFPLTVTSAQKNPTAFYLCASSIGLDYNEQFFGPGTRLTVL.

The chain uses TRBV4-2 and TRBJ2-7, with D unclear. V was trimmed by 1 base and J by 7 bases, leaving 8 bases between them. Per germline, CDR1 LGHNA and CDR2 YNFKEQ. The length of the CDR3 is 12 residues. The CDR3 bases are TGTGCCAGCAGCCAAGGAGAAGGAGAGCAGTACTTC. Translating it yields CASSQGEGEQYF.

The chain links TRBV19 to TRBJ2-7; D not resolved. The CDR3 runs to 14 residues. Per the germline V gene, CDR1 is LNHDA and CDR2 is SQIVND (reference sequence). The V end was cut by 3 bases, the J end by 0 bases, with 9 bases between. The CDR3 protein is CASSMGLSSYEQYF. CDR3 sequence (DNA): TGTGCCAGTAGTATGGGTTTAAGCTCCTACGAGCAGTACTTC.

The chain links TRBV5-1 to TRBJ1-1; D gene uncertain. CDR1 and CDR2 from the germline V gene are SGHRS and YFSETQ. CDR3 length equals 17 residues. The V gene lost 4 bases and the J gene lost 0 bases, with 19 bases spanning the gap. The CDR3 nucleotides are TGCGCCAGCAGCCTACCGGAGGTAAGCGGTATGAACACTGAAGCTTTCTTT. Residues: CASSLPEVSGMNTEAFF.

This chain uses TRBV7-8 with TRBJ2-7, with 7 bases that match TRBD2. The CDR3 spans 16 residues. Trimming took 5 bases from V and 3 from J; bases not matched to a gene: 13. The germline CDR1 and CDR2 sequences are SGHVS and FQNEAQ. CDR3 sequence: CASSPVPGGTVYEQYF. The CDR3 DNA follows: TGTGCCAGCAGCCCCGTCCCCGGGGGGACCGTCTACGAGCAGTACTTC.

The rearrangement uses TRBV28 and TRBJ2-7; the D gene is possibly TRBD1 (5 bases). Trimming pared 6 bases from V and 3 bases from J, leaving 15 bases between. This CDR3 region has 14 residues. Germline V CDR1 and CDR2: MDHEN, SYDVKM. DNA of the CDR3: TGTGCCAGCAGCGAGATAGGGGTGGTCTACGAGCAGTACTTC. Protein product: CASSEIGVVYEQYF.

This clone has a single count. CDR3 region: CASSMWRERTDTQYF. As DNA, the CDR3 is TGTGCCAGTAGTATGTGGCGGGAGAGGACAGATACGCAGTATTTT. The V and J genes are TRBV19 and TRBJ2-3, with 7 bases matching TRBD2. The CDR3 has 15 amino acids. V lost 3 bases, J lost 3 bases, and 6 bases stayed unmatched. CDR1 and CDR2 from the germline V gene are LNHDA and SQIVND (reference sequence).

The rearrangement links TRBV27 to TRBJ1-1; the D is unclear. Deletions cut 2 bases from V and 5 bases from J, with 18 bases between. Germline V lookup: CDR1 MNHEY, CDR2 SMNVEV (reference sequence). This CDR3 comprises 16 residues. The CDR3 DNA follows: TGTGCCAGCAGTTTAGCGGCCAATCTCCTTCGGACTGAAGCTTTCTTT. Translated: CASSLAANLLRTEAFF.

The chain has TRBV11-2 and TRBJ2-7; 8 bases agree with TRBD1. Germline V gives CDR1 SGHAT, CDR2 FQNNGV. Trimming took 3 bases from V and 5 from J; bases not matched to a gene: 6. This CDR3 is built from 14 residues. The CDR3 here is CASSLAGGADEQYF. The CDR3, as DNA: TGTGCCAGCAGCTTGGCAGGGGGCGCGGACGAGCAGTACTTC.

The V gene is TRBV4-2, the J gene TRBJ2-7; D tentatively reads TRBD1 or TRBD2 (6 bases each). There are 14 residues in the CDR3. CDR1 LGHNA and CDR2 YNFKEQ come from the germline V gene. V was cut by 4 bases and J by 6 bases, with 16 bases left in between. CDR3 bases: TGTGCCAGCAGCCCCGGGACGGGGGCGAGCGAGCAGTACTTC. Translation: CASSPGTGASEQYF.

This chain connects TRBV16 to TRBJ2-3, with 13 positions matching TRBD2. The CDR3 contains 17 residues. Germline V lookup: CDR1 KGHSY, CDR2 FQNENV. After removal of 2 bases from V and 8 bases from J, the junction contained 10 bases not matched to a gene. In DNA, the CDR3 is TGTGCCAGCAGCCAAACTACAGGACTAGCGGGAGTGGGTACGCAGTATTTT. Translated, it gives CASSQTTGLAGVGTQYF.